The sequence of this TCR beta chain was determined in a study of T cell responses to AZD1222 COVID-19 vaccine. Sequencing used immunoSEQ multiplex PCR; TCRdb keeps in-frame clones, though not all of them. This sample yields roughly 180,000 clones, of which 75% to 95% are seen a single time; approximately 3% belongs to the top ten. This TCR came from an adult in good health. The starting material was peripheral blood, obtained on day 0 of AZD1222 vaccination.

The CDR3 protein is CASSSGPGNTIYF. For the CDR3, the DNA is TGCGCCAGCAGCTCTGGACCTGGAAACACCATATATTTT. The chain links TRBV5-1 to TRBJ1-3; D is uncertain. V lost 3 bases and J lost 2, with 6 bases in between. Germline CDR1 SGHRS, CDR2 YFSETQ. The CDR3 spans 13 residues.